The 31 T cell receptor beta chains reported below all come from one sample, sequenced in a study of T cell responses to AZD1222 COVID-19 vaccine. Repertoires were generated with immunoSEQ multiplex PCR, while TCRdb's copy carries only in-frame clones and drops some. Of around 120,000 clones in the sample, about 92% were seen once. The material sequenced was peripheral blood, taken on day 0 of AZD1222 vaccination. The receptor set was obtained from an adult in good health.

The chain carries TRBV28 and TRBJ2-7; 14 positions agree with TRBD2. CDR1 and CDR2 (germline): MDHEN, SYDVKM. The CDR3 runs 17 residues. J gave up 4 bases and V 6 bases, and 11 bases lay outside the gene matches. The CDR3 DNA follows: TGTGCCAGCAGCCTCGGGACTAGCGGGAGATCCAGTTACGAGCAGTACTTC. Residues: CASSLGTSGRSSYEQYF.

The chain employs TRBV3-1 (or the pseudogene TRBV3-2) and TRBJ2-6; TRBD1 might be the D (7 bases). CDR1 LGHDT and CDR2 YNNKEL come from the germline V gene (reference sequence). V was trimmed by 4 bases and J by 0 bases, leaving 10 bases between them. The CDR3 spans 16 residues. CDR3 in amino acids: CASSRQGLSGANVLTF. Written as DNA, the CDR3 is TGTGCCAGCAGCCGACAGGGACTCTCTGGGGCCAACGTCCTGACTTTC.

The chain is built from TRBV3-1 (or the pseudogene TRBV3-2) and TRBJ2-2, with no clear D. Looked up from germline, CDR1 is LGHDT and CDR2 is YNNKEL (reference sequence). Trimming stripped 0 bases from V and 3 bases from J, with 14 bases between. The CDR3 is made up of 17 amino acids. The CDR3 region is CASSQDWARAHTGELFF. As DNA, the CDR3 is TGTGCCAGCAGCCAAGATTGGGCTAGGGCACACACCGGGGAGCTGTTTTTT.

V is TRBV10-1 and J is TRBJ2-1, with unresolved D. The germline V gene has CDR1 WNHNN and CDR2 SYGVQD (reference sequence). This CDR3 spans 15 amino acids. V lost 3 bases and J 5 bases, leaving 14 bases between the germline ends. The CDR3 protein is CASSDLQGEHNEQFF. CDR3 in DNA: TGCGCCAGCAGTGACCTTCAAGGCGAGCACAATGAGCAGTTCTTC.

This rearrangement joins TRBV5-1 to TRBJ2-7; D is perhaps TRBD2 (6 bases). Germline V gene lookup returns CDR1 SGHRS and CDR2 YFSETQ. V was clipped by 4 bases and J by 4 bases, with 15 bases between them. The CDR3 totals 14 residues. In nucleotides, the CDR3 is TGCGCCAGCAGCGAGGCGGGACCTATTTACGAGCAGTACTTC. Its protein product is CASSEAGPIYEQYF.

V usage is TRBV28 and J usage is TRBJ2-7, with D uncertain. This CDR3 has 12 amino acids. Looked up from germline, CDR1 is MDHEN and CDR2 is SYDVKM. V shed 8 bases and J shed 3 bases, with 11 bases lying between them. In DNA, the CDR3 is TGTGCCAGCTCAAAGTGGGGCTACGAGCAGTACTTC. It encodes CASSKWGYEQYF.

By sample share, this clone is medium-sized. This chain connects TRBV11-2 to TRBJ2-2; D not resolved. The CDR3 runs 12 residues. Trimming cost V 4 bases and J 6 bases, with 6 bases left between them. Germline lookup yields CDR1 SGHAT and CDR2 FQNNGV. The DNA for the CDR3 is TGTGCCAGCAGCTACTCTGCCGGGGAGCTGTTTTTT. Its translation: CASSYSAGELFF.

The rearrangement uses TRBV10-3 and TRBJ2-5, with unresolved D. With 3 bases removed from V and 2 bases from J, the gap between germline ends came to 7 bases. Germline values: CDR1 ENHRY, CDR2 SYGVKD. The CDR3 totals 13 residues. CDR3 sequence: CAISDGPQETQYF. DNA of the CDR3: TGTGCCATCAGTGACGGTCCACAAGAGACCCAGTACTTC.

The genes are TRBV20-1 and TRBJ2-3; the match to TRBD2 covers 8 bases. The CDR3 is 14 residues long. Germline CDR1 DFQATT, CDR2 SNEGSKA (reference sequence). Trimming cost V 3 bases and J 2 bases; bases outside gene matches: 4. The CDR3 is CSASSGGNTDTQYF. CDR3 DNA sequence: TGCAGTGCTAGTTCGGGAGGGAACACAGATACGCAGTATTTT.

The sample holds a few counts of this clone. The CDR3: CASTLDRGYGYTF. The CDR3 DNA sequence: TGTGCTAGTACCCTCGACAGGGGCTATGGCTACACCTTC. The V call is TRBV12-5, the J call TRBJ1-2; TRBD1 matches 8 bases. Germline-derived CDR1 and CDR2 are LGHNT and FRNRAP. The CDR3 length is 13 residues. The trim removed 8 bases at V and 4 bases at J, leaving 6 bases unmatched.

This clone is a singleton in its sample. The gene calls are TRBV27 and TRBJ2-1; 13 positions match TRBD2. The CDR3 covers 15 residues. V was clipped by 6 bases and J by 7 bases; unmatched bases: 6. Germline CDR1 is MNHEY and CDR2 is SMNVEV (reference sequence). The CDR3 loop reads CASSHGLAGVNEQFF. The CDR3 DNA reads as TGTGCCAGCAGCCATGGACTAGCGGGAGTGAATGAGCAGTTCTTC.

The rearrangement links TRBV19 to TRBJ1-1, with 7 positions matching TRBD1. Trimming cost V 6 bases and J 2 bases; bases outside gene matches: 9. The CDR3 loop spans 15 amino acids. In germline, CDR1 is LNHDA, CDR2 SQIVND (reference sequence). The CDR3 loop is CASSIVRGANTEAFF. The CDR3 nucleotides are TGTGCCAGTAGCATTGTCAGGGGGGCAAACACTGAAGCTTTCTTT.

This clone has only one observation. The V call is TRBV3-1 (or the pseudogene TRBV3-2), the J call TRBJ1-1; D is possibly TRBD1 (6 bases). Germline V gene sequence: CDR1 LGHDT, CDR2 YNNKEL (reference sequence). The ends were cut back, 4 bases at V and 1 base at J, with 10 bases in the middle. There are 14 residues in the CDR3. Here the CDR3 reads CASSPGHSNTEAFF. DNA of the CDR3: TGTGCCAGCAGCCCGGGACACTCGAACACTGAAGCTTTCTTT.

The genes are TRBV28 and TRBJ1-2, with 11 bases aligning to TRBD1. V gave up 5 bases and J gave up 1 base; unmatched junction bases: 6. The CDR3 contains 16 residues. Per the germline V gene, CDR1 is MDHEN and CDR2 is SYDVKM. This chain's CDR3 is CASSPRGTGGNYGYTF. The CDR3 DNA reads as TGTGCCAGCAGTCCGCGGGGGACAGGGGGTAACTATGGCTACACCTTC.

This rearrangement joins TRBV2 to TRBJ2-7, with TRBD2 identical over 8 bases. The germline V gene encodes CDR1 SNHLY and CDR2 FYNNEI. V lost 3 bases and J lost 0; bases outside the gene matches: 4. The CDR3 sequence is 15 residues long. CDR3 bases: TGTGCCAGCAGTGAGCTAGCGGGCCTCTCCTACGAGCAGTACTTC. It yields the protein CASSELAGLSYEQYF.

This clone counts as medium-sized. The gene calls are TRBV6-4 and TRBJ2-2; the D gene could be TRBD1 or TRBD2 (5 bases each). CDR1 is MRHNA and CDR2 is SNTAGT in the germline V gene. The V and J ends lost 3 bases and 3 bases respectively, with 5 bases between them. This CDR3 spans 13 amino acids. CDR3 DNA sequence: TGTGCCAGCAGTGAGGGGGACACCGGGGAGCTGTTTTTT. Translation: CASSEGDTGELFF.

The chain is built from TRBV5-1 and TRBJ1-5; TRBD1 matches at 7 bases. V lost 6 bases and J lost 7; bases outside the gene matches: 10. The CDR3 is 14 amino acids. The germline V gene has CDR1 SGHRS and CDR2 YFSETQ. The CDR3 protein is CASIRQGGGQPQHF. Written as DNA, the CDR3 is TGCGCCAGCATAAGACAGGGAGGAGGACAGCCCCAGCATTTT.

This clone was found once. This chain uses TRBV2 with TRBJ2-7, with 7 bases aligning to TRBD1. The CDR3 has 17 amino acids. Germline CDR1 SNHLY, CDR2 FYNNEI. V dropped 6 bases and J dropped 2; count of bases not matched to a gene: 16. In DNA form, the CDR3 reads TGTGCCAGCAGAGCCCGCCGTACGGGACAGATAACCTACGAGCAGTACTTC. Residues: CASRARRTGQITYEQYF.

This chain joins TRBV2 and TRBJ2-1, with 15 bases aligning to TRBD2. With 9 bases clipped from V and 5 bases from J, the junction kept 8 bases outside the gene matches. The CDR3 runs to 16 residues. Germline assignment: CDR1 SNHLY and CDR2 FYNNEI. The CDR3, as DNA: TGTGCCAGAGGACTAGCGGGAGGGGGGCTCAACAATGAGCAGTTCTTC. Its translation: CARGLAGGGLNNEQFF.

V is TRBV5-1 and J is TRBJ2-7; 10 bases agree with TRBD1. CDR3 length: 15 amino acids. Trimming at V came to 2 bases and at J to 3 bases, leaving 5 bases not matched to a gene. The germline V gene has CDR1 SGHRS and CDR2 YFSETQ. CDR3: CASSLGRTGGYEQYF. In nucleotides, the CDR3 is TGCGCCAGCAGCTTAGGGCGGACAGGGGGCTACGAGCAGTACTTC.

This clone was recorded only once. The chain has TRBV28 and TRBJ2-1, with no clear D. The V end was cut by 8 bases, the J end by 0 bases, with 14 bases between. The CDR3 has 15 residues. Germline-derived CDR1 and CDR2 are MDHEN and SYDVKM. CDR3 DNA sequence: TGTGCCAGCCGGACCGCTGAGAGCTCCTACAATGAGCAGTTCTTC. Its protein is CASRTAESSYNEQFF. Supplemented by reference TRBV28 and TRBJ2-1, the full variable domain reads DVKVTQSSRYLVKRTGEKVFLECVQDMDHENMFWYRQDPGLGLRLIYFSYDVKMKEKGDIPEGYSVSREKKERFSLILESASTNQTSMYLCASRTAESSYNEQFFGPGTRLTVL.

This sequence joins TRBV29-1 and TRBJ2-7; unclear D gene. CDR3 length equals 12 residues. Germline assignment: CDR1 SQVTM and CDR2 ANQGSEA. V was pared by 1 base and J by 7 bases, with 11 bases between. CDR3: CSVEGVGREQYF. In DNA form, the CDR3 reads TGCAGCGTTGAAGGTGTAGGACGGGAGCAGTACTTC.

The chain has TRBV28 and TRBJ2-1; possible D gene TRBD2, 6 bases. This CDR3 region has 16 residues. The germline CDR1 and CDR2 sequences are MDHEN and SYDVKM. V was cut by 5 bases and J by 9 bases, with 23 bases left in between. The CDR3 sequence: CASSTPASGRSGEQFF. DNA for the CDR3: TGTGCCAGCAGTACCCCGGCTAGTGGGAGGTCAGGTGAGCAGTTCTTC.

The CDR3 region has the DNA TGTGCCACCAGCAGAGATCTGGGGTACTATGGCTACACCTTC. This codes for CATSRDLGYYGYTF. The rearrangement uses TRBV15 and TRBJ1-2; D is undetermined. V was shortened by 0 bases and J by 3 bases, with 8 bases between the two germline ends. CDR3 size: 14 residues. Germline V lookup: CDR1 LNHNV, CDR2 YYDKDF (reference sequence).

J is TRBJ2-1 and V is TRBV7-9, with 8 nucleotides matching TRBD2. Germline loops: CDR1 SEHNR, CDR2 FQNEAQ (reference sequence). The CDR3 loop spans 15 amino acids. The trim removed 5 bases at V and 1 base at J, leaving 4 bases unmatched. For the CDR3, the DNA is TGTGCCAGCAGCGGGGGACTAGGGTCCTACAATGAGCAGTTCTTC. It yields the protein CASSGGLGSYNEQFF.

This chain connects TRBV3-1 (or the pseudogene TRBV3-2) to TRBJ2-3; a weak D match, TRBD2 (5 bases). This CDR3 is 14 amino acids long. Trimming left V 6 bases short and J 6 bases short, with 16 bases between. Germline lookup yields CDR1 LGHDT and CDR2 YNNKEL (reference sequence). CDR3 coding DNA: TGTGCCAGCAGGGCATCCCACGGGGTTGATACGCAGTATTTT. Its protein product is CASRASHGVDTQYF.

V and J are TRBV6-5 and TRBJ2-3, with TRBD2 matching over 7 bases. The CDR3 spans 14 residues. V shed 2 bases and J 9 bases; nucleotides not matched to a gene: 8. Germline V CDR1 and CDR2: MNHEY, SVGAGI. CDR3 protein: CASSYPGLERTQYF. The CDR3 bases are TGTGCCAGCAGTTACCCCGGACTAGAGAGGACGCAGTATTTT.

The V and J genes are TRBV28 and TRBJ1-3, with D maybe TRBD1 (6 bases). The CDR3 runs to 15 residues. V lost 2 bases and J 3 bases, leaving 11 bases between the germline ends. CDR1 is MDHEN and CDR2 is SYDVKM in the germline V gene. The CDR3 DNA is TGTGCCAGCAGTTTACCTAGGACAGTTGGAAACACCATATATTTT. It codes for CASSLPRTVGNTIYF.

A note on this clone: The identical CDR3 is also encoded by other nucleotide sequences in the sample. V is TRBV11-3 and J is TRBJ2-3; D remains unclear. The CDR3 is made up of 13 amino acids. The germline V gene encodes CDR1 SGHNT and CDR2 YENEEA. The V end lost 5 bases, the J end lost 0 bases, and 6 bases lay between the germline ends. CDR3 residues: CASSLESTDTQYF. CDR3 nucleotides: TGTGCCAGCAGCCTTGAAAGCACAGATACGCAGTATTTT.

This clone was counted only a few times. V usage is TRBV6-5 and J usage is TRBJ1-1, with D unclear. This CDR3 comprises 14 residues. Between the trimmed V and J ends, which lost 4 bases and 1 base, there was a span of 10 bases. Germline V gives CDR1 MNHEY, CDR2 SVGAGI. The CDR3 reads CASSSPFGNTEAFF. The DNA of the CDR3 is TGTGCCAGCAGTTCCCCCTTCGGGAACACTGAAGCTTTCTTT.

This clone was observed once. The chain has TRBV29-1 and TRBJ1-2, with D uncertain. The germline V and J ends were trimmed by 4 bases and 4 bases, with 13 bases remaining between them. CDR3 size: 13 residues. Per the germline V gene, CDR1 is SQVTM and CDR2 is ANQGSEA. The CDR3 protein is CSVVVGPLYGYTF. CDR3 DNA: TGCAGCGTTGTTGTAGGGCCGCTCTATGGCTACACCTTC.